This T cell receptor beta chain was identified during a study of blood T cell repertoires in COVID-19. Some clones are missing from TCRdb's copy, which holds only in-frame ones; the method was immunoSEQ multiplex PCR. The sample yields 150,000 to 200,000 clones, roughly nine tenths seen once. The length of the CDR3 is 15 residues. Trimming removed 4 bases from V and 6 bases from J, with 16 bases in between. Germline values: CDR1 SGDLS, CDR2 YYNGEE. This sequence originates from a woman aged 55-70 years with COVID-19, enrolled during active disease. The sample comprised peripheral blood. The chain couples TRBV9 to TRBJ2-2; D perhaps matches TRBD2 (5 bases). This CDR3 reads CASSPRTGAAGELFF. CDR3 in DNA: TGTGCCAGCAGCCCCCGGACTGGTGCGGCCGGGGAGCTGTTTTTT. Variable domain in full (rest from reference TRBV9 and TRBJ2-2): DSGVTQTPKHLITATGQRVTLRCSPRSGDLSVYWYQQSLDQGLQFLIQYYNGEERAKGNILERFSAQQFPDLHSELNLSSLELGDSALYFCASSPRTGAAGELFFGEGSRLTVL.